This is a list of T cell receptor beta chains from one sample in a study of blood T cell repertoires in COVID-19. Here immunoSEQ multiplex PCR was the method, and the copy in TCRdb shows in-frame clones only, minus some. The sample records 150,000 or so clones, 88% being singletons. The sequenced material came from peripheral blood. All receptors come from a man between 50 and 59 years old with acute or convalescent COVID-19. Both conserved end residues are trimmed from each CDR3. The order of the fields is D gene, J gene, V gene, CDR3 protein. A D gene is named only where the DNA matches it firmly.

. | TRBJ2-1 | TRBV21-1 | ASSKERTSGGAVYNEQF
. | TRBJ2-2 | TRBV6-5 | ASSTGSRELF
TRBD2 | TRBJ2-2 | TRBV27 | ASSFNREVGGELF
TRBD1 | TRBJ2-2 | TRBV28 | ASSETGTSPGELF
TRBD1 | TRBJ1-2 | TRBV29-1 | SVGGTGKRETNYGYT
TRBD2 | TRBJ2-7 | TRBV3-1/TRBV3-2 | ASSQEEAGAVDEQY
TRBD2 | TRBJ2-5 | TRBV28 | ASRERTSGRQETQY
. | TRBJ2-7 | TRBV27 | ASSTGFSRQY
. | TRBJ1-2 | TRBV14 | ASSQVRVGGYT
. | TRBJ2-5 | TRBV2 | ATAYQETQY
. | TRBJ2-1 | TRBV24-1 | ATSDVGGQGDEQF
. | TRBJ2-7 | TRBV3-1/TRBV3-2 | ASSPLQGPYEQY
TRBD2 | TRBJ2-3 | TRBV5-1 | ASGRTSGTTDTQY